This T cell receptor (beta chain) was sequenced for a study of T-cell reconstitution after alpha-beta-depleted transplantation in children. Findings of the study overall: From surviving recipient T cells and thymic progenitors came the high day-60 TCRbeta diversity observed in some patients.

On this clonotype: Its target is unknown.

The CDR3 loop spans 14 amino acids. V was shortened by 3 bases and J by 7 bases, with 13 bases between the two germline ends. The germline V gene has CDR1 GTSNPN and CDR2 SVGIG (reference sequence). During its preparation, the TCRbeta library received unique molecular identifiers. TCRdb reprocessed the PCR reads via MiXCR and lists one record per CDR3 protein. The repertoire holds 44,000 or so distinct CDR3 sequences, with around 9% as singletons. This TCR came from a male patient between 2 and 9 years old who had a stem cell transplant for chronic granulomatous disease, so the T cells may come from the graft donor. The V call is TRBV30, the J call TRBJ1-6; a weak D match, TRBD1 (6 bases). Sequencing used PBMCs, mostly from graft donor cells, obtained 60 days after TCRalphabeta/CD19-depleted stem cell transplant. The CDR3 DNA reads TGTGCCTGGAGCGGCAGGGGACCAAATTCACCCCTCCACTTT. This codes for CAWSGRGPNSPLHF.